The 10 T cell receptor beta chains presented below share a single source sample, sequenced in a study of blood T cells in healthy people across ages. A second PCR, run for roughly 7 to 12 cycles, used a sample-barcoded 5' primer plus a J-beta primer mix. TCRdb fed the 5' RACE reads into MiXCR, producing one record per CDR3 protein. The data contain around 1,100,000 distinct CDR3 sequences, 30% to 40% of them singletons. Sequences were obtained from blood. The source of these receptors is a man between 18 and 29 years old in good health.

In regard to this clonotype: Given a much more abundant clone one base away, this may be a read error. The chain has TRBV5-1 and TRBJ2-7; TRBD1 matches at 7 bases. The germline CDR1 and CDR2 sequences are SGHRS and YFSETQ. The CDR3 length is 15 residues. CDR3 loop: CASSFGRGHYNEQCF. DNA for the CDR3: TGCGCCAGCAGCTTTGGTAGGGGGCACTACAATGAGCAGTGCTTC.

This clonotype was detected a few times. This chain's CDR3 is CASSIPGQKGEEQYF. The DNA of the CDR3 is TGTGCCAGCAGCATCCCGGGACAGAAGGGTGAGGAGCAGTACTTC. The chain combines TRBV7-8 with TRBJ2-7; TRBD1 aligns across 7 bases. V shed 5 bases, J shed 7 bases, and the junction held 14 bases outside the gene matches. The CDR3 length is 15 residues. Looked up from germline, CDR1 is SGHVS and CDR2 is FQNEAQ.

This clonotype was found a few times. V is TRBV5-1 and J is TRBJ2-3; D gene ambiguous. Trimming stripped 4 bases from V and 2 bases from J, with 17 bases between. CDR1 and CDR2 from the germline V gene are SGHRS and YFSETQ. CDR3 length: 16 amino acids. The CDR3 sequence: CASSPQVVIATDTQYF. In DNA, the CDR3 is TGCGCCAGCAGCCCGCAAGTGGTGATCGCCACAGATACGCAGTATTTT.

The chain couples TRBV6-1 to TRBJ1-4; D gene ambiguous. This CDR3 region has 13 residues. The germline V gene has CDR1 MNHNS and CDR2 SASEGT. The DNA for the CDR3 is TGTGCGACCCGGAGGCCATCGGATGAAAAACTGTTTTTT. Its translation is CATRRPSDEKLFF.

The chain uses TRBV15 and TRBJ1-1; D gene ambiguous. Looked up from germline, CDR1 is LNHNV and CDR2 is YYDKDF (reference sequence). Trimming shortened V by 0 bases and J by 4 bases, and 9 bases separated the two germline ends. This CDR3 region has 14 residues. Here the CDR3 reads CATSRDLGSTEAFF. The CDR3 coding sequence is TGTGCCACCAGCAGAGATCTGGGAAGCACTGAAGCTTTCTTT.

The chain combines TRBV20-1 with TRBJ2-7, with TRBD2 matching over 7 bases. The CDR3 is 13 amino acids. Germline lookup yields CDR1 DFQATT and CDR2 SNEGSKA (reference sequence). V lost 4 bases, J lost 7 bases, and 10 bases stayed unmatched. The CDR3 sequence: CSAMGGAALEQYF. The DNA for the CDR3 is TGCAGTGCTATGGGAGGGGCGGCTTTAGAGCAGTACTTC.

The table lists this clonotype with a few counts. The chain has TRBV3-1 and TRBJ1-5; 7 bases map to TRBD1. The CDR3 sequence is 15 residues long. Germline V gene sequence: CDR1 LGHDT, CDR2 YNNKEL (reference sequence). The V segment lost 5 bases and the J segment 6 bases; nucleotides outside the gene matches: 10. CDR3 residues: CASSTGTDRGQPQHF. In DNA form, the CDR3 reads TGTGCCAGCAGCACAGGGACAGATCGCGGTCAGCCCCAGCATTTT.

Concerning this clonotype: The germline gene is not matched at one end of the junction; a read error may be the cause. The chain joins TRBV12-3 or TRBV12-4 to TRBJ2-5, with 10 bases lining up with TRBD1. Judging by the DNA end, TRBJ2-7 fits better; the J call may be wrong. The CDR3 is 15 residues long. The CDR3 reads CASSLMGQGIYEQYF. DNA for the CDR3: TGTGCCAGTAGTTTAATGGGACAGGGGATCTACGAGCAGTACTTC.

This chain connects TRBV20-1 to TRBJ1-1, with 7 nucleotides matching TRBD1. CDR1 and CDR2 (germline): DFQATT, SNEGSKA (reference sequence). CDR3 length: 11 amino acids. J gave up 3 bases and V 7 bases, and 2 bases lay outside the gene matches. In DNA form, the CDR3 reads TGCAGTGTGACAGGGTACACTGAAGCTTTCTTT. Protein sequence: CSVTGYTEAFF.

This clonotype was seen a few times. V gene TRBV2 combines with J gene TRBJ1-6, with 8 bases fitting TRBD1. CDR3 length: 16 residues. V dropped 2 bases and J dropped 8; count of bases not matched to a gene: 8. Germline V lookup: CDR1 SNHLY, CDR2 FYNNEI. In DNA, the CDR3 is TGTGCCAGCAGTGAATCACGGACAGGGCAGCATTCACCCCTCCACTTT. Amino acid sequence: CASSESRTGQHSPLHF.